The rows below give T cell receptor beta chains drawn from one sample of a study of shared clonotypes between healthy human individuals. Assay: immunoSEQ multiplex PCR; the TCRdb copy retains only in-frame clones and omits some. The table lists a few million clones, around 93% of them singletons, with approximately 1.7% in the top ten. Specimen: naive CD8+ T cells from PBMCs. These TCRs come from a man between 18 and 35 years old in good health. Some clones in this sample may be carry-over from other donors' samples. The CDR3 runs from the conserved cysteine through the conserved F or W. A D gene is named only where the DNA matches it firmly. For some rows the clone size is stated as once, few or many, or as a class when expanded; others skip it.

>NA|TRBV6-6|TRBJ2-1|TRBD2
CASSYSMGLNDNEQFF
TGTGCCAGCAGTTACTCGATGGGACTAAACGACAATGAGCAGTTCTTC
>NA|TRBV6-5|TRBJ2-7|TRBD2
CASSYSSTSGRGEQYF
TGTGCCAGCAGTTACTCCTCGACTAGCGGGAGGGGAGAGCAGTACTTC
>once|TRBV5-1|TRBJ2-1|NA
CASSLAPSVSYNEQFF
TGCGCCAGCAGCTTGGCCCCATCGGTTTCCTACAATGAGCAGTTCTTC
>NA|TRBV6-6|TRBJ1-1|NA
CASSYPGYTEAFF
TGTGCCAGCAGTTACCCAGGCTACACTGAAGCTTTCTTT
>NA|TRBV5-1|TRBJ2-3|NA
CASSFTDTQYF
TGCGCCAGCAGCTTTACAGATACGCAGTATTTT
>NA|TRBV11-3|TRBJ2-7|NA
CASSFGPLYEQYF
TGTGCCAGCAGCTTCGGGCCGCTCTACGAGCAGTACTTC
>once|TRBV9|TRBJ1-1|NA
CASSVRPGIDTEAFF
TGTGCCAGCAGCGTACGACCAGGGATAGACACTGAAGCTTTCTTT
>NA|TRBV5-4|TRBJ2-7|NA
CASSLDSGPYEQYF
TGTGCCAGCAGCCTGGACAGTGGCCCCTACGAGCAGTACTTC
>NA|TRBV9|TRBJ2-1|NA
CASSVALSGEYNEQFF
TGTGCCAGCAGCGTAGCCTTGAGCGGCGAATACAATGAGCAGTTCTTC
>NA|TRBV4-2|TRBJ2-7|NA
CASSQVKGREQYF
TGTGCCAGCAGCCAAGTGAAGGGGCGAGAGCAGTACTTC
>NA|TRBV11-2|TRBJ1-1|NA
CATQAREGRNTEAFF
TGTGCCACCCAGGCTAGGGAGGGAAGGAACACTGAAGCTTTCTTT
>NA|TRBV21-1|TRBJ2-2|NA
CASIGAGANTGELFF
TGTGCCAGCATCGGTGCCGGAGCGAACACCGGGGAGCTGTTTTTT
>NA|TRBV4-1|TRBJ1-5|NA
CASSQDPDWVNQPQHF
TGCGCCAGCAGCCAAGATCCGGATTGGGTCAATCAGCCCCAGCATTTT
>NA|TRBV4-1|TRBJ2-7|TRBD2
CASSQDRGLEDYEQYF
TGCGCCAGCAGCCAAGATAGGGGACTAGAGGATTACGAGCAGTACTTC
>NA|TRBV7-9|TRBJ2-5|NA
CASSSGLVQETQYF
TGTGCCAGCAGCTCGGGACTGGTTCAAGAGACCCAGTACTTC
>few|TRBV28|TRBJ1-1|NA
CASKISGGTEAFF
TGTGCCAGCAAAATTTCCGGAGGCACTGAAGCTTTCTTT